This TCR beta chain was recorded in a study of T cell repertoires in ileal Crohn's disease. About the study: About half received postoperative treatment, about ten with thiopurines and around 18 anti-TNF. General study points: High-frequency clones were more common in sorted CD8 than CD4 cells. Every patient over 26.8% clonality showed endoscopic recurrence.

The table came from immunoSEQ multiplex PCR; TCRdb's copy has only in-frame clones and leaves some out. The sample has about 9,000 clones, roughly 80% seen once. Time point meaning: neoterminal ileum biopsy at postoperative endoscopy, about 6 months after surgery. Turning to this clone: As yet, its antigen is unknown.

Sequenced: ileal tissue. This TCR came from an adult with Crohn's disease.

The CDR3 coding sequence is TGTGCTAGTGGTACATACACACCGCTCATGAACACTGAAGCTTTCTTT. Amino acids: CASGTYTPLMNTEAFF. This sequence joins TRBV12-5 and TRBJ1-1; D ambiguous. This CDR3 comprises 16 residues. Germline V lookup: CDR1 LGHNT, CDR2 FRNRAP. Trimming left V 5 bases short and J 0 bases short, with 16 bases between.